Listed here are 24 T cell receptor beta chains from one sample, sequenced in a study of CD8+ T cells in alopecia areata. As the sequencing template, cDNA was produced by extracting RNA and reverse transcribing it. Method: immunoSEQ multiplex PCR; TCRdb's copy keeps in-frame clones and lacks some. The table has roughly 250,000 clones, around two thirds seen once. This material consisted of CD4+ T cells sorted from blood, taken at week 0. These receptors came from a human donor with alopecia areata.

The chain combines TRBV7-9 with TRBJ1-5, with TRBD1 as a possible D gene (5 bases). CDR1 SEHNR and CDR2 FQNEAQ come from the germline V gene (reference sequence). The CDR3 has 14 amino acids. V dropped 5 bases and J dropped 6 bases, with 14 bases sitting between them. DNA of the CDR3: TGTGCCAGCAGCCAGGCGGCAGGGTCTCAGCCCCAGCATTTT. It yields the protein CASSQAAGSQPQHF.

About this clone itself: The same CDR3 is also encoded by other DNA sequences in this sample. The V and J genes are TRBV29-1 and TRBJ2-4; no firm D call. Per the germline V gene, CDR1 is SQVTM and CDR2 is ANQGSEA. Trimming left V 2 bases short and J 0 bases short, with 2 bases between. The CDR3 loop spans 12 amino acids. As DNA, the CDR3 is TGCAGCGTTGAACTAGCCAAAAACATTCAGTACTTC. It translates to CSVELAKNIQYF.

The chain carries TRBV29-1 and TRBJ1-2; D is perhaps TRBD1 (6 bases). V lost 7 bases and J 7 bases, leaving 25 bases between the germline ends. Germline CDR1 reads SQVTM; CDR2 reads ANQGSEA. The CDR3 sequence is 15 residues long. As DNA, the CDR3 is TGCAGCGCCCACTCAACCCCGGGACAAGTCTCTGGCTACACCTTC. It translates to CSAHSTPGQVSGYTF.

V usage is TRBV27 and J usage is TRBJ1-2; D gene ambiguous. The V gene lost 7 bases and the J gene lost 8 bases, with 20 bases spanning the gap. Germline lookup yields CDR1 MNHEY and CDR2 SMNVEV (reference sequence). The CDR3 runs to 14 residues. CDR3 coding DNA: TGTGCCAGCACCCCCCCCCGAGGGATGGGAGGCTACACCTTC. This gives the protein CASTPPRGMGGYTF.

A few counts support this clone. V and J are TRBV6-6 and TRBJ2-1, with 9 bases aligning to TRBD2. J gave up 0 bases and V 2 bases, and 2 bases lay outside the gene matches. Germline CDR1 reads MNHNY; CDR2 reads SVGAGI (reference sequence). The CDR3 totals 16 residues. The CDR3 bases are TGTGCCAGCAGTTACCTAGCGGGGCGCTCCTACAATGAGCAGTTCTTC. The encoded protein is CASSYLAGRSYNEQFF.

This clone appeared once. The V and J genes are TRBV9 and TRBJ1-1; D is undetermined. Trimming stripped 0 bases from V and 1 base from J, with 7 bases between. In germline, CDR1 is SGDLS, CDR2 YYNGEE. The CDR3 is 14 residues long. The CDR3 sequence is CASSVAAPNTEAFF. The CDR3 DNA reads TGTGCCAGCAGCGTAGCCGCCCCGAACACTGAAGCTTTCTTT.

The J gene is TRBJ2-7, the V gene TRBV10-3, with 7 bases aligning to TRBD2. This CDR3 region has 15 residues. After removal of 3 bases from V and 2 bases from J, the junction contained 7 bases not matched to a gene. Germline V gives CDR1 ENHRY, CDR2 SYGVKD. CDR3 in DNA: TGTGCCATCAGTGATCGTCAAGCGGGAACCTACGAGCAGTACTTC. Translated: CAISDRQAGTYEQYF.

V gene TRBV18 combines with J gene TRBJ2-4; tentatively, D is TRBD1 (6 bases). Germline CDR1 is KGHSH and CDR2 is LQKENI. This CDR3 contains 17 residues. The V end was cut by 0 bases, the J end by 3 bases, with 15 bases between. Here the CDR3 reads CASSPPRAGAGKNIQYF. CDR3 coding DNA: TGTGCCAGCTCACCACCCAGGGCAGGGGCTGGCAAAAACATTCAGTACTTC.

The chain couples TRBV2 to TRBJ2-1, with 10 bases matching TRBD2. The CDR3 covers 16 residues. V was clipped by 5 bases and J by 6 bases; unmatched bases: 10. The germline CDR1 and CDR2 sequences are SNHLY and FYNNEI. The CDR3 coding sequence is TGTGCCAGCAGTCACACCTCTAGCGGGGGAGTCAATGAGCAGTTCTTC. It specifies CASSHTSSGGVNEQFF.

The J gene is TRBJ2-5, the V gene TRBV29-1; 9 bases align to TRBD2. With V trimmed by 4 bases and J by 5 bases, 8 bases remained unmatched. This CDR3 spans 14 amino acids. The germline CDR1 and CDR2 sequences are SQVTM and ANQGSEA. The CDR3 DNA is TGCAGCGTTGGCGCGGGGGGGCCAGGGGAGACCCAGTACTTC. It yields the protein CSVGAGGPGETQYF.

Comment on this clone: At the DNA level, this CDR3 is encoded by other sequences in the same sample as well. The V call is TRBV5-4, the J call TRBJ2-7; D not certain. Deletions cut 3 bases from V and 0 bases from J, with 1 base between. The germline CDR1 and CDR2 sequences are SGHNT and YYREEE (reference sequence). The CDR3 is made up of 11 amino acids. The DNA for the CDR3 is TGTGCCAGCAGCTCCTCCTACGAGCAGTACTTC. Residues: CASSSSYEQYF.

This sequence joins TRBV29-1 and TRBJ2-3; D not certain. CDR1 is SQVTM, CDR2 ANQGSEA, per germline. CDR3 length: 14 amino acids. V was cut by 3 bases and J by 1 base, with 11 bases left in between. Here the CDR3 DNA reads TGCAGCGTTGACTTGGGCAAACGCACAGATACGCAGTATTTT. Translated, it gives CSVDLGKRTDTQYF.

The chain recombines TRBV15 with TRBJ1-2; 8 nucleotides line up with TRBD1. This CDR3 is 16 amino acids long. The trim removed 4 bases at V and 7 bases at J, leaving 14 bases unmatched. Germline V CDR1 and CDR2: LNHNV, YYDKDF (reference sequence). The CDR3 nucleotides are TGTGCCACCAGCAACTTAATCCCGGGACAGGCCTCTGGCTACACCTTC. This sequence encodes CATSNLIPGQASGYTF.

The chain couples TRBV29-1 to TRBJ1-4; a weak D match, TRBD1 (6 bases). Germline CDR1 and CDR2: SQVTM and ANQGSEA. CDR3 length equals 14 residues. Trimming took 5 bases from V and 7 from J, leaving 17 bases between them. The CDR3 nucleotides read TGCAGCGTTCACTACGGGGGGGCCGGTGAAAAACTGTTTTTT. This sequence encodes CSVHYGGAGEKLFF.

This clone showed up just once. This rearrangement joins TRBV9 to TRBJ1-6, with a tentative D call TRBD1 (5 bases). V lost 0 bases to trimming and J lost 7 bases, with 11 bases between them. The CDR3 contains 15 residues. Germline loops: CDR1 SGDLS, CDR2 YYNGEE. The chain's CDR3 is CASSVGGIKNSPLHF. CDR3 bases: TGTGCCAGCAGCGTAGGGGGGATCAAGAATTCACCCCTCCACTTT.

This rearrangement joins TRBV5-6 to TRBJ1-1, with unresolved D. This CDR3 contains 15 residues. The ends were cut back, 0 bases at V and 4 bases at J, with 13 bases in the middle. CDR1 is SGHDT and CDR2 is YYEEEE in the germline V gene. The CDR3 DNA sequence: TGTGCCAGCAGCTTGGTGGGTCGGGGAGGCACTGAAGCTTTCTTT. Protein sequence: CASSLVGRGGTEAFF.

The rearrangement links TRBV30 to TRBJ1-2, with unresolved D. The CDR3 length is 13 residues. Germline V gene sequence: CDR1 GTSNPN, CDR2 SVGIG (reference sequence). Trimming took 3 bases from V and 3 from J, leaving 11 bases between them. The CDR3 DNA sequence: TGTGCCTGGAGGCCCAGCGAATACTATGGCTACACCTTC. Translation: CAWRPSEYYGYTF.

This clone was seen a handful of times. This rearrangement joins TRBV7-9 to TRBJ2-3; D gene ambiguous. Germline-derived CDR1 and CDR2 are SEHNR and FQNEAQ (reference sequence). The CDR3 has 14 residues. Deletions cut 3 bases from V and 5 bases from J, with 12 bases between. The CDR3 coding sequence is TGTGCCAGCAGCTTTGTAGGATCGGAAGATACGCAGTATTTT. This encodes CASSFVGSEDTQYF.

The gene calls are TRBV29-1 and TRBJ2-1; D uncertain. V was trimmed by 6 bases and J by 4 bases, leaving 10 bases between them. CDR1 SQVTM and CDR2 ANQGSEA come from the germline V gene. CDR3 length: 12 residues. The CDR3 is CSVAFRYNEQFF. CDR3 coding DNA: TGCAGCGTGGCATTCCGATACAATGAGCAGTTCTTC.

V usage is TRBV7-9 and J usage is TRBJ2-1, with 11 bases fitting TRBD2. The length of the CDR3 is 14 residues. V trimming: 4 bases; J trimming: 9 bases; junction bases outside the gene matches: 5. Looked up from germline, CDR1 is SEHNR and CDR2 is FQNEAQ (reference sequence). CDR3 loop: CASSSSGGHGEQFF. The CDR3, as DNA: TGTGCCAGCAGCTCTAGCGGGGGGCATGGTGAGCAGTTCTTC.

The chain couples TRBV10-3 to TRBJ2-7; 12 bases align to TRBD2. The CDR3 spans 18 residues. With V trimmed by 0 bases and J by 2 bases, 8 bases remained unmatched. Germline V lookup: CDR1 ENHRY, CDR2 SYGVKD. CDR3 in amino acids: CAISESRGLAGKTYEQYF. The CDR3 DNA follows: TGTGCCATCAGTGAGTCTAGGGGACTAGCGGGTAAGACCTACGAGCAGTACTTC.

This chain links TRBV4-1 with TRBJ2-7; 10 positions agree with TRBD1. V gave up 3 bases and J gave up 2 bases; unmatched junction bases: 4. The CDR3 covers 15 residues. CDR1 is MGHRA, CDR2 YSYEKL, per germline. The DNA for the CDR3 is TGCGCCAGCAGCCACTTAGGACAGGGGGCCTACGAGCAGTACTTC. It yields the protein CASSHLGQGAYEQYF.

The chain is built from TRBV7-2 and TRBJ1-1; D remains ambiguous. This CDR3 region has 14 residues. Trimming pared 2 bases from V and 1 base from J, leaving 8 bases between. CDR1 SGHTA and CDR2 FQGNSA come from the germline V gene. CDR3 residues: CASSLNAKNTEAFF. The CDR3 DNA reads TGTGCCAGCAGCTTAAACGCAAAGAACACTGAAGCTTTCTTT.

This chain links TRBV28 with TRBJ2-3, with TRBD2 matching over 7 bases. The V gene's germline CDR1 is MDHEN and CDR2 SYDVKM. This CDR3 is 13 amino acids long. J was trimmed by 6 bases and V by 4 bases; bases with no gene match: 4. The CDR3 region is CASSWGGADTQYF. CDR3 sequence (DNA): TGTGCCAGCAGTTGGGGAGGGGCGGATACGCAGTATTTT.